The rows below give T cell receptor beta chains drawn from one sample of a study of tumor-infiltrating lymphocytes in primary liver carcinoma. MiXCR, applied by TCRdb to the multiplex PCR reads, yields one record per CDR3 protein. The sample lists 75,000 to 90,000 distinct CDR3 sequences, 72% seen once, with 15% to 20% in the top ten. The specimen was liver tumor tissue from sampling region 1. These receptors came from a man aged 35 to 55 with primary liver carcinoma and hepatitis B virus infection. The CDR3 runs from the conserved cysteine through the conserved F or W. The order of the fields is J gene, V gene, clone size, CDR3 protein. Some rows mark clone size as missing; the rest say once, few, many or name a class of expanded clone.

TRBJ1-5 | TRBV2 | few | CASSEAGSYQPQHF
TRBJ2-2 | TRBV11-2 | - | CANSFERAGAGEPFF
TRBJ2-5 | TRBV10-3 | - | CAIREAETQHF
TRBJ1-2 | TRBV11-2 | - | CAGSSGHYYGYTF
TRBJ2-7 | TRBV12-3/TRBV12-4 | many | CASNPGGLSYEQYF
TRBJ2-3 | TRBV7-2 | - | CASSLSVVSGTSTDTQYF
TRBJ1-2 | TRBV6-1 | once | CVSSERQGDGYTF
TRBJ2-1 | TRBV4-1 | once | CASSQSGTEQFF
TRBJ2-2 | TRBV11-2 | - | CASSAPGQTNAEELFF
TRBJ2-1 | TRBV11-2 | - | CASSSGLAGEVDNEQFF
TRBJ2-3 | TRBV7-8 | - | CASSLAVGVAQATQYF
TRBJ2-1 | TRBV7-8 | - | CAGSSAGGPQFF
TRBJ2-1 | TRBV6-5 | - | CVSQDSYNGQFF
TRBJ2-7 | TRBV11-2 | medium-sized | CASSALAGSYEQYF
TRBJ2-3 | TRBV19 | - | CASRERVTGETDTEYF
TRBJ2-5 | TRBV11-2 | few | CAISLFQGISETQYF
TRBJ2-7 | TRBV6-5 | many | CASSTGQGGEQYF
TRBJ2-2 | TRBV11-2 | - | CACSLLVGAGELLF
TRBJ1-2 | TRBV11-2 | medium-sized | CASSLVPDANYGYTF
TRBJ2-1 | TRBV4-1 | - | CTSSQGDTVGPLIEQFF
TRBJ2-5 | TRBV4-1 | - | CASSQELGKGDAHYF
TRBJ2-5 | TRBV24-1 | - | CVTSDLTWTEQETQYF
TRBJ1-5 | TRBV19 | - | CASRRGQFHQPQHF
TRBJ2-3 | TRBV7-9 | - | CASSLQTGLAGDDTQYF
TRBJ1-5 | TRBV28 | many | CASSLGVGNQPQHF
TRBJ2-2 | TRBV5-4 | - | CASTLDLAANIGEMFF
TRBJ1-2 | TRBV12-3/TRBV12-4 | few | CARSFGNATNYGYTF
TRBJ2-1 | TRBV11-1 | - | CASSLGRAYGQFF
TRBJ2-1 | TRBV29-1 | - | CRARQGWAKGAYIEQFF
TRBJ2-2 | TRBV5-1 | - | CASNFRTMNTGELFF
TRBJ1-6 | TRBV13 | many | CASSLVPGGDSPLHF
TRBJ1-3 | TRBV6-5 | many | CASRMTGDSYTIYF
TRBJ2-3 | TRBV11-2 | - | CASCYAGVRGPDTQYF
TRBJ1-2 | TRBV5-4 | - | CASLADNYGYTF
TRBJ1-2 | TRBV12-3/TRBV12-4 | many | CASSMGVLRDGYTF
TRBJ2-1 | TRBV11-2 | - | CTSSFDPWRTGSYNEQFF
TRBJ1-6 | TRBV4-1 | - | CASRQESRDSPLHF